Listed here is a single T cell receptor (beta chain). Method: immunoSEQ multiplex PCR; TCRdb's copy keeps in-frame clones and lacks some. The sample records about 210,000 clones, 85% to 95% being singletons. The data derive from a study of T cell responses to AZD1222 COVID-19 vaccine. The source was peripheral blood, collected on day 0 of AZD1222 vaccination. The TCR comes from an adult in good health.

CDR3 DNA: TGTGCCAGCAGTTTGGGGTTCGGGACTGAAGCTTTCTTT. Translating gives CASSLGFGTEAFF. The rearrangement links TRBV27 to TRBJ1-1; no definite D call. The length of the CDR3 is 13 residues. Looked up from germline, CDR1 is MNHEY and CDR2 is SMNVEV (reference sequence). The V and J ends lost 3 bases and 5 bases respectively, with 10 bases between them.